These 21 T cell receptor beta chains originate from one sample sequenced in a study of Ad26.COV2.S vaccination and SARS-CoV-2 variants. Produced via immunoSEQ multiplex PCR; TCRdb's table is partial and in-frame only. The table records around 450,000 clones, roughly nine tenths of them present only once. Treatment meaning: over 15 received Ad26.COV2.S at low or high dose, single or two shots; roughly five received placebo; per-sample allocation not given. At day 63 after the first vaccine or placebo injection, samples were drawn. This material consisted of peripheral blood, taken in a trial of Ad26.COV2.S vaccine versus placebo. The receptors come from a person aged 18-60 years who received the Ad26.COV2.S COVID-19 vaccine or a placebo.

V and J are TRBV5-1 and TRBJ2-1; TRBD1 agrees at 7 bases. J gave up 1 base and V 7 bases, and 8 bases lay outside the gene matches. This CDR3 spans 15 amino acids. The germline CDR1 and CDR2 sequences are SGHRS and YFSETQ. The CDR3 bases are TGCGCCAGCGGAAAACAGGGGAGTTCCTACAATGAGCAGTTCTTC. The encoded protein is CASGKQGSSYNEQFF. Using reference TRBV5-1 and TRBJ2-1 for the parts outside the CDR3, the full variable domain is KAGVTQTPRYLIKTRGQQVTLSCSPISGHRSVSWYQQTPGQGLQFLFEYFSETQRNKGNFPGRFSGRQFSNSRSEMNVSTLELGDSALYLCASGKQGSSYNEQFFGPGTRLTVL.

This clone occurred once. The chain carries TRBV30 and TRBJ2-7; 9 bases match TRBD2. The CDR3 runs 13 residues. Germline V gene lookup returns CDR1 GTSNPN and CDR2 SVGIG (reference sequence). V shed 2 bases, J shed 7 bases, and the junction held 6 bases outside the gene matches. The CDR3 loop is CAWSPGLAWEQYV. CDR3 nucleotide sequence: TGTGCCTGGAGTCCAGGACTAGCGTGGGAGCAGTACGTC.

V and J are TRBV5-6 and TRBJ1-5; D not certain. Germline lookup yields CDR1 SGHDT and CDR2 YYEEEE. The CDR3 is 13 amino acids. The V end lost 4 bases, the J end lost 7 bases, and 12 bases lay between the germline ends. CDR3 nucleotides: TGTGCCAGCAGCCCACAAGGAATACAGCCCCAGCATTTT. It yields the protein CASSPQGIQPQHF.

V gene TRBV2 combines with J gene TRBJ1-1; tentative D call: TRBD1 (5 bases). Per germline, CDR1 SNHLY and CDR2 FYNNEI. There are 16 residues in the CDR3. Trimming stripped 6 bases from V and 1 base from J, with 18 bases between. In DNA, the CDR3 is TGTGCCAGCAGCCATAGGGACTCCAGACAGAACACTGAAGCTTTCTTT. This codes for CASSHRDSRQNTEAFF.

The CDR3 region has the DNA TGCGCCAGCAGCCAAGAGGGGTGGGACGAAGAGGGGGACACTGAAGCTTTCTTT. Protein product: CASSQEGWDEEGDTEAFF. The chain employs TRBV4-3 and TRBJ1-1; a weak D match, TRBD1 (6 bases). The V gene lost 0 bases and the J gene lost 3 bases, with 20 bases spanning the gap. This CDR3 has 18 residues. Germline CDR1 reads LGHNA; CDR2 reads YSLEER.

The V call is TRBV7-3, the J call TRBJ2-3; D is ambiguous. This CDR3 has 13 amino acids. Germline lookup yields CDR1 SGHTA and CDR2 FQGTGA. V lost 3 bases, J lost 0 bases, and 4 bases lay in between. DNA of the CDR3: TGTGCCAGCAGCTTGATGAGCACAGATACGCAGTATTTT. Translating gives CASSLMSTDTQYF.

The chain links TRBV19 to TRBJ2-2; 9 positions match TRBD1. Unmatched junction bases numbered 16, after V lost 3 bases and J lost 5 bases. The CDR3 covers 19 residues. Per the germline V gene, CDR1 is LNHDA and CDR2 is SQIVND (reference sequence). CDR3 nucleotides: TGTGCCAGTAGTATCAAGTTTCGGCAGGGACAGGGATGGACCGGGGAGCTGTTTTTT. Its translation: CASSIKFRQGQGWTGELFF.

This clone occurred once. The V call is TRBV6-2 or TRBV6-3, the J call TRBJ2-3, with D possibly being TRBD1 (5 bases). Germline V lookup: CDR1 MNHEY, CDR2 SVGEGT. V was clipped by 4 bases and J by 6 bases, with 11 bases between them. The length of the CDR3 is 13 residues. CDR3 in amino acids: CASSSGLWDTQYF. CDR3 bases: TGTGCCAGCAGTTCAGGGTTGTGGGATACGCAGTATTTT.

The chain carries TRBV2 and TRBJ1-2; TRBD1 is a possible D gene (6 bases). V lost 5 bases to trimming and J lost 7 bases, with 26 bases between them. Germline V gene data show CDR1 as SNHLY and CDR2 as FYNNEI. The CDR3 runs 17 residues. The DNA of the CDR3 is TGTGCCAGCAGTCTCACGGGGACAAGGCCCATCGTGGGTGGCTACACCTTC. Its protein product is CASSLTGTRPIVGGYTF.

V gene TRBV6-6 combines with J gene TRBJ1-6; D is uncertain. Trimming took 6 bases from V and 0 from J, leaving 3 bases between them. This CDR3 is built from 13 residues. Germline V gives CDR1 MNHNY, CDR2 SVGAGI (reference sequence). CDR3: CASRSSYNSPLHF. The CDR3, as DNA: TGTGCCAGCAGGAGCTCCTATAATTCACCCCTCCACTTT.

This clone was observed a few times. The gene calls are TRBV30 and TRBJ2-2; tentatively, D is TRBD1 (5 bases). The germline V gene has CDR1 GTSNPN and CDR2 SVGIG (reference sequence). V was pared by 1 base and J by 7 bases, with 13 bases between. This CDR3 has 14 amino acids. This chain's CDR3 is CAWSADSLVGELFF. In DNA form, the CDR3 reads TGTGCCTGGAGTGCAGACAGTTTGGTCGGGGAGCTGTTTTTT.

The chain has TRBV30 and TRBJ2-1; D is possibly TRBD1 or TRBD2 (5 bases each). The CDR3 is 14 amino acids. With 3 bases removed from V and 13 bases from J, the gap between germline ends came to 22 bases. Germline CDR1 is GTSNPN and CDR2 is SVGIG (reference sequence). This CDR3 reads CAWRLNSRGMRQFF. For the CDR3, the DNA is TGTGCCTGGAGGTTAAACTCACGGGGCATGCGCCAGTTCTTC.

V usage is TRBV28 and J usage is TRBJ1-2; 9 nucleotides align to TRBD1. CDR3 length: 17 residues. V dropped 7 bases and J dropped 2; count of bases not matched to a gene: 14. The germline CDR1 and CDR2 sequences are MDHEN and SYDVKM. Here the CDR3 DNA reads TGTGCCAGCATAACAGGGGGCGCTTCCCTTTTGAACTATGGCTACACCTTC. This translates into CASITGGASLLNYGYTF.

J is TRBJ2-7 and V is TRBV4-1, with a possible D match to TRBD2 (6 bases). CDR3 size: 17 residues. V was trimmed by 1 base and J by 0 bases, leaving 16 bases between them. Per germline, CDR1 MGHRA and CDR2 YSYEKL. CDR3 nucleotide sequence: TGCGCCAGCAGCCAAGTAAAGCCGGGGGTCAGCTCCTACGAGCAGTACTTC. Translating it yields CASSQVKPGVSSYEQYF.

V usage is TRBV19 and J usage is TRBJ1-1, with TRBD1 matching 7 bases. This CDR3 comprises 14 residues. Trimming removed 5 bases from V and 4 bases from J; junction bases left unmatched: 7. Germline-derived CDR1 and CDR2 are LNHDA and SQIVND (reference sequence). This CDR3 is CASSSQYRGTEAFF. The CDR3 bases are TGTGCCAGTAGTTCTCAATACAGGGGCACTGAAGCTTTCTTT. The full variable domain, with the rest looked up from reference TRBV19 and TRBJ1-1, is DGGITQSPKYLFRKEGQNVTLSCEQNLNHDAMYWYRQDPGQGLRLIYYSQIVNDFQKGDIAEGYSVSREKKESFPLTVTSAQKNPTAFYLCASSSQYRGTEAFFGQGTRLTVV.

This clone was counted a single time. The chain is built from TRBV9 and TRBJ2-3, with TRBD1 matching over 9 bases. V trimming: 0 bases; J trimming: 3 bases; junction bases outside the gene matches: 5. The CDR3 contains 16 residues. The germline V gene encodes CDR1 SGDLS and CDR2 YYNGEE. Written as DNA, the CDR3 is TGTGCCAGCAGCGTAGTAGGGACAGGGCGTACAGATACGCAGTATTTT. It codes for CASSVVGTGRTDTQYF.

This clone was seen only once. This chain connects TRBV29-1 to TRBJ1-1; D may be TRBD1 (5 bases). The CDR3 consists of 13 residues. The ends were cut back, 4 bases at V and 3 bases at J, with 12 bases in the middle. Germline assignment: CDR1 SQVTM and CDR2 ANQGSEA. CDR3 sequence reads: CSVGEGWDTEAFF. CDR3 bases: TGCAGCGTTGGGGAGGGGTGGGACACTGAAGCTTTCTTT.

The CDR3 here is CASSLGLGYEQYF. CDR3 coding DNA: TGCGCCAGCAGCTTGGGGTTGGGGTACGAGCAGTACTTC. The chain has TRBV5-1 and TRBJ2-7; D is uncertain. V lost 0 bases and J lost 4, with 8 bases in between. Per germline, CDR1 SGHRS and CDR2 YFSETQ. This CDR3 has 13 residues.

The chain combines TRBV29-1 with TRBJ1-2, with TRBD1 as a possible D gene (5 bases). The CDR3 length is 15 residues. Trimming cost V 3 bases and J 2 bases, with 16 bases left between them. From germline, CDR1 is SQVTM and CDR2 ANQGSEA. CDR3 sequence reads: CSVELAGRPNYGYTF. The CDR3 DNA is TGCAGCGTTGAGCTCGCGGGACGGCCGAACTATGGCTACACCTTC.

The chain is built from TRBV19 and TRBJ1-1; no clear D gene. From germline, CDR1 is LNHDA and CDR2 SQIVND (reference sequence). The CDR3 runs to 15 residues. V was pared by 2 bases and J by 7 bases, with 17 bases between. DNA of the CDR3: TGTGCCAGTAGTATACTCGACACCTCGCTGGGTGAAGCTTTCTTT. It is translated as CASSILDTSLGEAFF.

The J gene is TRBJ2-5, the V gene TRBV24-1; a possible D gene is TRBD1 (5 bases). Trimming cost V 9 bases and J 7 bases, with 17 bases left between them. CDR3 length: 13 residues. CDR1 is KGHDR, CDR2 SFDVKD, per germline. Written as DNA, the CDR3 is TGTGCCACCGGGGCAACAGGCGGCGGGACCCAGTACTTC. It codes for CATGATGGGTQYF.